This record looks at one T cell receptor beta chain sequence and its context. Its antigen is currently unknown. The data are from a study of T cell repertoires in cytomegalovirus infection. Background on the study: CMV epitopes, recently identified HLA-C-restricted and well-studied HLA-B-restricted, were used.

The study's findings and limits: In two of eight donors, the top clonotype was HLA-C-restricted CMV-specific. CMV carriers with the relevant HLA were identified by cumulative public TCR beta family frequency.

TCRdb redid the calling of the reads with MiXCR, one entry per CDR3 protein. The sample yields around 300,000 distinct CDR3 sequences, about 25% seen once. This TCR came from a human donor in good health (CMV status not recorded). Some clones in this sample may be carry-over from other donors' samples. Sequencing used cultured PBMCs, obtained from culture after CMV antigen stimulation.

CDR3 bases: TGCGCCAGCAGCCAAGGTCAGAGAGGGAATGAAAAACTGTTTTTT. It specifies CASSQGQRGNEKLFF. The chain employs TRBV4-1 and TRBJ1-4; D is uncertain. CDR1 is MGHRA and CDR2 is YSYEKL in the germline V gene. The CDR3 spans 15 residues. With 1 base removed from V and 5 bases from J, the gap between germline ends came to 11 bases.